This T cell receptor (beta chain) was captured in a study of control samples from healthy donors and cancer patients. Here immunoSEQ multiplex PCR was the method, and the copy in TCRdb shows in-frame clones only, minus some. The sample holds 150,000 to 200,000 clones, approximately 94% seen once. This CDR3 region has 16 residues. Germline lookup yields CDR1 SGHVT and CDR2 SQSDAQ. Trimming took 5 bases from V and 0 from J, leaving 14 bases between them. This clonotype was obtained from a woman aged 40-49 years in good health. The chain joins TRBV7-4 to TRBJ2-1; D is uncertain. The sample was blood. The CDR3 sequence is CASSTRGPISYNEQFF. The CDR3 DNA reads TGTGCCAGCAGCACCCGTGGACCTATCTCCTACAATGAGCAGTTCTTC.